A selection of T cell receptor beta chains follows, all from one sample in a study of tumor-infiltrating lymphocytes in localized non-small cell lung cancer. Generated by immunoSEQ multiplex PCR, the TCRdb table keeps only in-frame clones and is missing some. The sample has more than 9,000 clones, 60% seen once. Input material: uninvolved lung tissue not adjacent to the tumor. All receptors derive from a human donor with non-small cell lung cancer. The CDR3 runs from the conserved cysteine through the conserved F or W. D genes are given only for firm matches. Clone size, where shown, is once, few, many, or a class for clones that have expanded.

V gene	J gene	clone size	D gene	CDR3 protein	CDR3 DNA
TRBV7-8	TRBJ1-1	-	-	CASSLGVPEAFF	TGTGCCAGCAGCTTAGGGGTGCCTGAAGCTTTCTTT
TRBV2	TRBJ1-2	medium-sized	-	CASSEVQGDGYTF	TGTGCCAGCAGTGAAGTGCAAGGGGATGGCTACACCTTC
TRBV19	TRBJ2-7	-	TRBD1	CASSMGTGNNEQYF	TGTGCCAGTAGTATGGGGACAGGTAACAACGAGCAGTACTTC
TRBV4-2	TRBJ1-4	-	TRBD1	CASSVGQGVEKLFF	TGTGCCAGCAGCGTAGGACAGGGAGTTGAAAAACTGTTTTTT
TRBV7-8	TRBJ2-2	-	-	CASSSLHRNTGELFF	TGTGCCAGCAGCTCCCTCCATAGGAACACCGGGGAGCTGTTTTTT
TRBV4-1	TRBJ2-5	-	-	CASSQEVGTLRETQYF	TGCGCCAGCAGCCAAGAGGTTGGGACTCTTCGGGAGACCCAGTACTTC
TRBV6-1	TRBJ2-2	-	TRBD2	CASSLAGGRELFF	TGTGCCAGCAGTCTAGCGGGGGGTAGGGAGCTGTTTTTT
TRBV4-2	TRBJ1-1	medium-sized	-	CASSPFTSSNTEAFF	TGTGCCAGCAGCCCATTTACCTCCTCGAACACTGAAGCTTTCTTT
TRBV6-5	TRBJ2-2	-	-	CASSSGAGELFF	TGTGCCAGCAGTTCCGGGGCCGGGGAGCTGTTTTTT
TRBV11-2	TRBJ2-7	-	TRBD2	CASSLEVGRVYEQYF	TGTGCCAGCAGCTTAGAGGTTGGGAGGGTCTACGAGCAGTACTTC
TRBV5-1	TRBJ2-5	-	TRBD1	CASSWGTGPQETQYF	TGCGCCAGCAGCTGGGGGACAGGACCCCAAGAGACCCAGTACTTC
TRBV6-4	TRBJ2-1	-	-	CASSDSMGRDKQFF	TGTGCCAGCAGTGACTCGATGGGACGGGACAAGCAGTTCTTC
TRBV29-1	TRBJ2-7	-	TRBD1	CSVVLGDRTYEQYF	TGCAGCGTTGTCCTCGGGGACAGGACCTACGAGCAGTACTTC
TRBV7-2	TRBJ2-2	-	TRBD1	CASSRKTGVTGELFF	TGTGCCAGCAGCCGCAAAACAGGGGTCACCGGGGAGCTGTTTTTT
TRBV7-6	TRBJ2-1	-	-	CASSPGIAQFF	TGTGCCAGCAGTCCAGGGATCGCGCAGTTCTTC
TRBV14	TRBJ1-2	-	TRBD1	CASSLQGAGYGYTF	TGTGCCAGCAGCTTACAGGGGGCAGGCTATGGCTACACCTTC